These 26 T cell receptor beta chains were sequenced from one sample in a study of shared clonotypes between healthy human individuals. Using immunoSEQ multiplex PCR, the repertoire was profiled, and TCRdb retains in-frame clones only, with some absent. The sample has around 750,000 clones, approximately 79% seen once. Sequencing was performed on memory CD4+ T cells sorted from blood. Noted subset: CD45RA-negative fraction. The receptors originated from a woman aged 25 to 45 in good health.

Concerning this clone: Additional DNA sequences in this sample encode the identical CDR3. The gene calls are TRBV5-1 and TRBJ2-1; the D is unclear. The CDR3 runs to 15 residues. CDR1 and CDR2 (germline): SGHRS, YFSETQ. Trimming cost V 2 bases and J 0 bases, with 9 bases left between them. CDR3 loop: CASSFSSSSYNEQFF. For the CDR3, the DNA is TGCGCCAGCAGCTTCAGTTCTAGCTCCTACAATGAGCAGTTCTTC.

The genes are TRBV10-3 and TRBJ2-5; the match to TRBD2 covers 8 bases. Losses at the gene ends were 6 bases for V and 7 bases for J; bases not matched to a gene: 10. This CDR3 contains 14 residues. Germline V lookup: CDR1 ENHRY, CDR2 SYGVKD. The CDR3 sequence is CAIRRGAGARTQYF. The CDR3 nucleotides are TGTGCCATCAGACGCGGAGCGGGAGCAAGGACCCAGTACTTC.

V is TRBV5-4 and J is TRBJ2-7; the D is unclear. The germline V gene encodes CDR1 SGHNT and CDR2 YYREEE (reference sequence). The CDR3 totals 13 residues. V was pared by 2 bases and J by 6 bases, with 12 bases between. The CDR3 here is CASSFFSGTEQYF. CDR3 nucleotide sequence: TGTGCCAGCAGCTTTTTCTCAGGCACCGAGCAGTACTTC.

The chain joins TRBV6-5 to TRBJ1-3; TRBD1 agrees at 7 bases. V was clipped by 5 bases and J by 4 bases; unmatched bases: 8. Germline V CDR1 and CDR2: MNHEY, SVGAGI. There are 15 residues in the CDR3. The CDR3 bases are TGTGCCAGCAGTCGTAAGACAGGGAAAGGAAACACCATATATTTT. This codes for CASSRKTGKGNTIYF.

The J gene is TRBJ2-7, the V gene TRBV6-1, with 8 bases that match TRBD1. V gave up 5 bases and J gave up 2 bases; unmatched junction bases: 8. From germline, CDR1 is MNHNS and CDR2 SASEGT. The CDR3 loop spans 15 amino acids. The CDR3 loop is CASSRGTGGTYEQYF. The DNA for the CDR3 is TGTGCCAGCAGTAGAGGGACAGGAGGGACCTACGAGCAGTACTTC.

As regards this clone: One base away lies a much larger clone, so this may be a sequencing read error. The rearrangement uses TRBV19 and TRBJ2-3; D is uncertain. Looked up from germline, CDR1 is LNHDA and CDR2 is SQIVND (reference sequence). This CDR3 comprises 11 residues. V lost 9 bases, J lost 0 bases, and 4 bases lay in between. Here the CDR3 reads CASASTDTQYF. CDR3 in DNA: TGTGCCAGCGCAAGCACAGATACGCAGTATTTT.

V gene TRBV5-8 combines with J gene TRBJ2-1; D is ambiguous. Germline CDR1 and CDR2: SGHTS and YDEGEE. Trimming stripped 0 bases from V and 0 bases from J, with 13 bases between. The CDR3 totals 17 residues. The CDR3 DNA sequence: TGTGCCAGCAGCTTGGTCTCGAGCCGAAGCTCCTACAATGAGCAGTTCTTC. Translated, it gives CASSLVSSRSSYNEQFF. Filled out from reference TRBV5-8 and TRBJ2-1, the complete variable domain reads EAGVTQSPTHLIKTRGQQATLRCSPISGHTSVYWYQQALGLGLQFLLWYDEGEERNRGNFPPRFSGRQFPNYSSELNVNALELEDSALYLCASSLVSSRSSYNEQFFGPGTRLTVL.

The J gene is TRBJ2-5, the V gene TRBV18; tentatively, D is TRBD1 or TRBD2 (6 bases each). The V gene's germline CDR1 is KGHSH and CDR2 LQKENI. This CDR3 has 13 residues. Trimming left V 5 bases short and J 4 bases short, with 11 bases between. This CDR3 reads CASSWTGAETQYF. In nucleotides, the CDR3 is TGTGCCAGCTCATGGACGGGGGCAGAGACCCAGTACTTC. Filled out from reference TRBV18 and TRBJ2-5, the complete variable domain reads NAGVMQNPRHLVRRRGQEARLRCSPMKGHSHVYWYRQLPEEGLKFMVYLQKENIIDESGMPKERFSAEFPKEGPSILRIQQVVRGDSAAYFCASSWTGAETQYFGPGTRLLVL.

Comment on this clone: It differs at one base from a far larger clone, so likely a read error. Other DNA sequences in the sample encode the same CDR3. The chain has TRBV27 and TRBJ2-1, with TRBD2 identical over 7 bases. CDR1 is MNHEY, CDR2 SMNVEV, per germline (reference sequence). The CDR3 spans 14 residues. The CDR3 nucleotides are TGTGCCAGTAGTTTAGAAGCGGGGTACAATGAGCAGTTCTTC. This codes for CASSLEAGYNEQFF.

In regard to this clone: The sample contains more than one DNA sequence encoding this CDR3. The gene calls are TRBV28 and TRBJ2-7; a possible D gene is TRBD2 (5 bases). Trimming stripped 7 bases from V and 4 bases from J, with 14 bases between. This CDR3 region has 13 residues. Germline CDR1 MDHEN, CDR2 SYDVKM. The CDR3 region has the DNA TGTGCCAGCACCCCAAATCGGGGATACGAGCAGTACTTC. Translation gives CASTPNRGYEQYF.

This chain links TRBV10-1 with TRBJ2-7, with TRBD1 identical over 11 bases. The germline V gene has CDR1 WNHNN and CDR2 SYGVQD (reference sequence). CDR3 length: 16 amino acids. With V trimmed by 4 bases and J by 2 bases, 7 bases remained unmatched. Here the CDR3 reads CASSAAGQGGTYEQYF. CDR3 nucleotide sequence: TGCGCCAGCAGTGCGGCGGGACAGGGGGGTACCTACGAGCAGTACTTC.

The chain recombines TRBV2 with TRBJ1-4; unclear D gene. CDR1 is SNHLY and CDR2 is FYNNEI in the germline V gene. Trimming cost V 6 bases and J 7 bases, with 15 bases left between them. This CDR3 spans 14 amino acids. The CDR3 DNA is TGTGCCAGCAGGAAGACGGGATTAGGTGAAAAACTGTTTTTT. Translating it yields CASRKTGLGEKLFF.

The chain combines TRBV21-1 with TRBJ2-6. TRBV21-1 is a listed pseudogene. The CDR3 consists of 17 residues. The CDR3 spells CASRERAHVSGANVLTF. The CDR3 DNA reads as TGTGCCAGCAGGGAACGCGCCCACGTCTCTGGGGCCAACGTCCTGACTTTC.

The V and J genes are TRBV4-1 and TRBJ2-7; 11 bases are a match to TRBD2. Trimming cost V 0 bases and J 5 bases; bases outside gene matches: 15. Germline V gene data show CDR1 as MGHRA and CDR2 as YSYEKL. The CDR3 loop spans 19 amino acids. CDR3 sequence (DNA): TGCGCCAGCAGCCAAGATCAGCGAGATAGCGGGAGGGCCCACAACGAGCAGTACTTC. This gives the protein CASSQDQRDSGRAHNEQYF.

V gene TRBV6-1 combines with J gene TRBJ2-7; the D gene is possibly TRBD2 (7 bases). The CDR3 loop spans 13 amino acids. Germline V gives CDR1 MNHNS, CDR2 SASEGT. The V and J ends lost 8 bases and 2 bases respectively, with 13 bases between them. In DNA, the CDR3 is TGTGCCAGCTCCGGGGGGCCTACCTACGAGCAGTACTTC. This sequence encodes CASSGGPTYEQYF.

V gene TRBV13 combines with J gene TRBJ2-1; TRBD2 is a possible D gene (5 bases). Per the germline V gene, CDR1 is PRHDT and CDR2 is FYEKMQ (reference sequence). There are 15 residues in the CDR3. The germline V and J ends were trimmed by 2 bases and 9 bases, with 17 bases remaining between them. Written as DNA, the CDR3 is TGTGCCAGCAGCTTACCACCGGACGGGATGGGTGAGCAGTTCTTC. Translated: CASSLPPDGMGEQFF.

The chain recombines TRBV28 with TRBJ2-7; 8 bases are a match to TRBD2. J was trimmed by 2 bases and V by 2 bases; bases with no gene match: 14. Looked up from germline, CDR1 is MDHEN and CDR2 is SYDVKM. The CDR3 has 18 amino acids. CDR3 coding DNA: TGTGCCAGCAGTTTAGAAAGAGCGGGAGCGGGCCGGGCCTACGAGCAGTACTTC. Its protein is CASSLERAGAGRAYEQYF.

With regard to this clone: Other nucleotide sequences from this sample produce the same CDR3. The chain uses TRBV10-3 and TRBJ1-2; 7 nucleotides match TRBD1. V lost 0 bases and J lost 8; bases outside the gene matches: 0. The CDR3 runs to 12 residues. Germline values: CDR1 ENHRY, CDR2 SYGVKD. The CDR3 here is CAISESTGGYTF. The DNA for the CDR3 is TGTGCCATCAGTGAGTCGACAGGGGGCTACACCTTC.

This chain connects TRBV7-9 to TRBJ2-3; no reliable D call. Germline CDR1 is SEHNR and CDR2 is FQNEAQ (reference sequence). CDR3 length: 12 residues. Trimming took off 6 bases at V and 6 bases at J, with 10 bases between the two ends. The CDR3, as DNA: TGTGCCAGCAGTTTCCGGTGGGATACGCAGTATTTT. Protein product: CASSFRWDTQYF.

A single count supports this clone. This chain connects TRBV11-2 to TRBJ2-3, with 10 bases fitting TRBD1. The CDR3 is 15 amino acids. Germline V gene sequence: CDR1 SGHAT, CDR2 FQNNGV. V gave up 5 bases and J gave up 0 bases; unmatched junction bases: 2. In DNA form, the CDR3 reads TGTGCCAGCAGCCAGGGACAGGGGAGCACAGATACGCAGTATTTT. It translates to CASSQGQGSTDTQYF.

This clone was observed many times. The V call is TRBV5-6, the J call TRBJ1-2; 9 bases are shared with TRBD1. CDR3 length: 14 residues. CDR1 and CDR2 from the germline V gene are SGHDT and YYEEEE. The trim removed 5 bases at V and 4 bases at J, leaving 6 bases unmatched. DNA of the CDR3: TGTGCCAGCAGATCTACAGGGGGCCCCTATGGCTACACCTTC. Its translation: CASRSTGGPYGYTF. The full variable domain, its missing parts supplied by reference TRBV5-6 and TRBJ1-2, is DAGVTQSPTHLIKTRGQQVTLRCSPKSGHDTVSWYQQALGQGPQFIFQYYEEEERQRGNFPDRFSGHQFPNYSSELNVNALLLGDSALYLCASRSTGGPYGYTFGSGTRLTVV.

The CDR3 is CASGSGRAPYNEQFF. CDR3 DNA: TGCGCCAGCGGGAGCGGGAGGGCCCCCTACAATGAGCAGTTCTTC. The V call is TRBV5-1, the J call TRBJ2-1; 10 bases align to TRBD2. The junction had 6 bases not matched to a gene; V was cut back by 7 bases and J by 2 bases. Germline values: CDR1 SGHRS, CDR2 YFSETQ. CDR3 length equals 15 residues.

The CDR3, as DNA: TGTGCCAGCAGCCGCGATTTCAGGGGAGGATATGAAAAACTGTTTTTT. Translating gives CASSRDFRGGYEKLFF. The V gene is TRBV5-6, the J gene TRBJ1-4, with a weak D call TRBD1 (6 bases). Per germline, CDR1 SGHDT and CDR2 YYEEEE. This CDR3 is built from 16 residues. Trimming removed 4 bases from V and 6 bases from J, with 19 bases in between.

The chain couples TRBV7-6 to TRBJ2-7; 7 positions match TRBD2. CDR3 length: 16 residues. J was trimmed by 2 bases and V by 3 bases; bases with no gene match: 10. Per the germline V gene, CDR1 is SGHVS and CDR2 is FNYEAQ. CDR3 protein: CASSLGPPGGTYEQYF. The DNA for the CDR3 is TGTGCCAGCAGCTTGGGTCCGCCGGGAGGCACCTACGAGCAGTACTTC. Full variable domain (missing parts from reference TRBV7-6 and TRBJ2-7): GAGVSQSPRYKVTKRGQDVALRCDPISGHVSLYWYRQALGQGPEFLTYFNYEAQQDKSGLPNDRFSAERPEGSISTLTIQRTEQRDSAMYRCASSLGPPGGTYEQYFGPGTRLTVT.

V is TRBV18 and J is TRBJ2-2, with D possibly being TRBD2 (6 bases). CDR1 and CDR2 from the germline V gene are KGHSH and LQKENI. This CDR3 comprises 15 residues. V was shortened by 3 bases and J by 4 bases, with 12 bases between the two germline ends. CDR3 loop: CASSPYGEVTGELFF. The DNA of the CDR3 is TGTGCCAGCTCACCCTACGGGGAGGTCACCGGGGAGCTGTTTTTT.

The chain uses TRBV28 and TRBJ1-2, with 9 bases matching TRBD1. This CDR3 contains 16 residues. The ends lost 2 bases at V and 4 bases at J; junction bases unmatched: 8. Germline loops: CDR1 MDHEN, CDR2 SYDVKM. The CDR3 bases are TGTGCCAGCAGTTTACCGTGGGGACAGGGATCCTATGGCTACACCTTC. Translated: CASSLPWGQGSYGYTF.